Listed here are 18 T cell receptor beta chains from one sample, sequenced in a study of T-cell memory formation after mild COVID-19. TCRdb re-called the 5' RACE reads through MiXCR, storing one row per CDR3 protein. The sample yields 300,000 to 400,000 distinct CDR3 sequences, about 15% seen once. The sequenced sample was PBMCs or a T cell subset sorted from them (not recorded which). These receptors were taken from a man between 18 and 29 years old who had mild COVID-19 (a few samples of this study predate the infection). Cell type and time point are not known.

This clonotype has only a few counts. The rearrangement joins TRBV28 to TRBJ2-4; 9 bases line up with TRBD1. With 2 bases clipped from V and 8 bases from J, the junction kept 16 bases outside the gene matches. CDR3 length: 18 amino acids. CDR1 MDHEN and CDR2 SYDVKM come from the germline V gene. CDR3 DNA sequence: TGTGCCAGCAGTTTAACCCCCGGGACAGGGACAATTGAGGACATTCAGTACTTC. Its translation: CASSLTPGTGTIEDIQYF.

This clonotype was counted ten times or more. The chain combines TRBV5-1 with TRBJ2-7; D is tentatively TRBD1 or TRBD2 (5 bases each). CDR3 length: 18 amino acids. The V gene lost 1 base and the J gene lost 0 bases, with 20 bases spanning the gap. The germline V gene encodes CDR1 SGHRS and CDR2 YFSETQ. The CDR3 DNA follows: TGCGCCAGCAGCTTGTCTTGGAGAGGGGCCTCAAGCTCCTACGAGCAGTACGTC. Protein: CASSLSWRGASSSYEQYV.

The CDR3 reads CASRPGLYSGNTIYF. CDR3 nucleotides: TGTGCCAGCAGACCAGGGTTGTACTCTGGAAACACCATATATTTT. This chain links TRBV6-6 with TRBJ1-3; D might be TRBD1 (5 bases). From germline, CDR1 is MNHNY and CDR2 SVGAGI (reference sequence). The CDR3 is made up of 15 amino acids. V lost 6 bases, J lost 0 bases, and 12 bases lay in between.

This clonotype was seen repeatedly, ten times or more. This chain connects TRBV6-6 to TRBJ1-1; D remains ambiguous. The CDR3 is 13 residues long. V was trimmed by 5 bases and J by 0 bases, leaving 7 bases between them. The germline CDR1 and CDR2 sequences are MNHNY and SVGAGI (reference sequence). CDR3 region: CASSQSLNTEAFF. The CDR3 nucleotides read TGTGCCAGCAGTCAATCCTTGAACACTGAAGCTTTCTTT.

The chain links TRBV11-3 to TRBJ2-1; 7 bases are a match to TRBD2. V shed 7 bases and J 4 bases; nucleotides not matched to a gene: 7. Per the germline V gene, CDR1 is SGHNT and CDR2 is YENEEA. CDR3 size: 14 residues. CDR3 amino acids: CASTWGGPYNEQFF. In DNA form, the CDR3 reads TGTGCCAGCACTTGGGGAGGGCCTTACAATGAGCAGTTCTTC.

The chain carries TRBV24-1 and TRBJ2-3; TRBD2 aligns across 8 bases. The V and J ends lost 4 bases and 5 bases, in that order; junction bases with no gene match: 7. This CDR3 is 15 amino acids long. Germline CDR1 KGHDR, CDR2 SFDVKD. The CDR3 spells CATSDPTGGEDTQYF. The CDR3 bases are TGTGCCACCAGTGACCCGACCGGGGGGGAAGATACGCAGTATTTT.

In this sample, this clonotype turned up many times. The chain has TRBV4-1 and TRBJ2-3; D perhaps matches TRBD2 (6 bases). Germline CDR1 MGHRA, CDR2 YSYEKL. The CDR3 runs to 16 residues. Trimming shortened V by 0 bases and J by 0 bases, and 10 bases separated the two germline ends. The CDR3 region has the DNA TGCGCCAGCAGCCAAGAAACTAGCCCAAGCACAGATACGCAGTATTTT. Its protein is CASSQETSPSTDTQYF.

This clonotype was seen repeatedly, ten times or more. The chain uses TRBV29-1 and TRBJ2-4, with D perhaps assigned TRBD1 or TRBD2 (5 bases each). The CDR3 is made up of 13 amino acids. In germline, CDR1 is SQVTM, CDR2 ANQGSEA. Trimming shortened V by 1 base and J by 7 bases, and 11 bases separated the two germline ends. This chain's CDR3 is CSVEGHGTNIQYF. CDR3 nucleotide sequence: TGCAGCGTTGAAGGGCACGGGACGAACATTCAGTACTTC.

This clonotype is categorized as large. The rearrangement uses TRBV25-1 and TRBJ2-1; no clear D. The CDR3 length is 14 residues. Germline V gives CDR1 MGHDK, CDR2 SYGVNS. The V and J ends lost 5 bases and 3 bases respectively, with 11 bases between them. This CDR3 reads CASSQSDFYNEQFF. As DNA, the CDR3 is TGTGCCAGCAGTCAGTCCGACTTCTACAATGAGCAGTTCTTC. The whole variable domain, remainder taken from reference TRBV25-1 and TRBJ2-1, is EADIYQTPRYLVIGTGKKITLECSQTMGHDKMYWYQQDPGMELHLIHYSYGVNSTEKGDLSSESTVSRIRTEHFPLTLESARPSHTSQYLCASSQSDFYNEQFFGPGTRLTVL.

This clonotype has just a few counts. Here the CDR3 reads CASSQDQGGEKLFF. The CDR3 nucleotides read TGCGCCAGCAGCCAAGATCAGGGGGGTGAAAAACTGTTTTTT. The V gene is TRBV4-3, the J gene TRBJ1-4; 7 bases map to TRBD1. Trimming took 0 bases from V and 7 from J; bases not matched to a gene: 2. CDR3 length equals 14 residues. Looked up from germline, CDR1 is LGHNA and CDR2 is YSLEER.

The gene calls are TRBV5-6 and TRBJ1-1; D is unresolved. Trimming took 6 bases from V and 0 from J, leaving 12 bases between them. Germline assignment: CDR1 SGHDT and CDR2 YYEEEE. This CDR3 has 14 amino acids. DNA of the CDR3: TGTGCCAGCATCGGCGGCGGATTGAACACTGAAGCTTTCTTT. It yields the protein CASIGGGLNTEAFF.

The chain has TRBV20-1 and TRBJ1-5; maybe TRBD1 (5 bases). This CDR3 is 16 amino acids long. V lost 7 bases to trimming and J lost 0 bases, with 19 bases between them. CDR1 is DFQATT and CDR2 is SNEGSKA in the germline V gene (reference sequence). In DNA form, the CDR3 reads TGCAGTGGTAAGGGAGGGACGTCCTATAGCAATCAGCCCCAGCATTTT. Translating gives CSGKGGTSYSNQPQHF.

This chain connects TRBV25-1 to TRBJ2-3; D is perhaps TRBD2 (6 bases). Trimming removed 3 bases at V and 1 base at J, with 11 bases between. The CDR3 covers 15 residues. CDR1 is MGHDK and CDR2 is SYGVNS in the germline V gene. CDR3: CASSDLGGGTDTQYF. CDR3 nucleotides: TGTGCCAGCAGTGACCTCGGGGGTGGCACAGATACGCAGTATTTT.

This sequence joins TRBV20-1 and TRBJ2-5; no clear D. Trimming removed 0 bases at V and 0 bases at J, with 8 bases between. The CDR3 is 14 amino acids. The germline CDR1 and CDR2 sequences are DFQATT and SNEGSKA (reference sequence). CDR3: CSARDNEYQETQYF. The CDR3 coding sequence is TGCAGTGCTAGAGATAACGAGTACCAAGAGACCCAGTACTTC.

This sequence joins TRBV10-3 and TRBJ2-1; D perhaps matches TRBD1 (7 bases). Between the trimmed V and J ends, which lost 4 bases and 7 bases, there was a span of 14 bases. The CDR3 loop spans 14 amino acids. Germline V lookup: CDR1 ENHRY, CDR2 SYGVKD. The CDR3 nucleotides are TGTGCCATCAGTGTTGAGGCAGGGGGGAATGAGCAGTTCTTC. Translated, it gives CAISVEAGGNEQFF.

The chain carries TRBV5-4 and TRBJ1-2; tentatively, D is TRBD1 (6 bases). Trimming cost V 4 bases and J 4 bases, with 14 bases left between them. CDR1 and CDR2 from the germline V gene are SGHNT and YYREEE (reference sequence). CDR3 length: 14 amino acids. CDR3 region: CASSQAGGAYGYTF. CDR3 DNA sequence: TGTGCCAGCAGCCAGGCCGGGGGCGCCTATGGCTACACCTTC.

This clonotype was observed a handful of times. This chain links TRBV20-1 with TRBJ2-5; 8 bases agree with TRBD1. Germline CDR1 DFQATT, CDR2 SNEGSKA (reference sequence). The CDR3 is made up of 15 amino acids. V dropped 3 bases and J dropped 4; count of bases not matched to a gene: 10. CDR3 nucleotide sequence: TGCAGTGCTAGGAACCCGCAGGGGGCTTCAGAGACCCAGTACTTC. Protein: CSARNPQGASETQYF.

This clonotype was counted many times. The CDR3 DNA is TGTGCCAGCAGCCTCTTGGGAAACACAGATACGCAGTATTTT. Translating gives CASSLLGNTDTQYF. The chain couples TRBV14 to TRBJ2-3; D not certain. V lost 4 bases to trimming and J lost 2 bases, with 10 bases between them. This CDR3 region has 14 residues. Germline lookup yields CDR1 SGHDN and CDR2 FVKESK.